This T cell receptor (beta chain) came from a study of T cell repertoires in cytomegalovirus infection. Across the whole study: It was recently identified HLA-C-restricted and well-studied HLA-B-restricted CMV epitopes that the study used. Shared public TCR beta signatures pointed to both CMV infection and a matching HLA type.

Study-wide points: In two of eight donors, the top clonotype was HLA-C-restricted CMV-specific. People with CMV and the relevant HLA were identified by cumulative public TCR beta family frequency.

Of note for this clonotype: The antigen is undetermined.

TCRdb re-called the reads with MiXCR, one entry per CDR3 protein. In the table there are about 830,000 distinct CDR3 sequences, approximately 29% of which are singletons. V lost 0 bases to trimming and J lost 0 bases, with 18 bases between them. The CDR3 has 19 residues. CDR1 and CDR2 from the germline V gene are SGDLS and YYNGEE. This receptor was obtained from a human donor in good health (CMV status not recorded). Some clones in this sample may be carry-over from other donors' samples. The rearrangement links TRBV9 to TRBJ1-4; D is unresolved. Sequencing was performed on cultured CD8+ T cells from PBMCs, taken from culture after CMV antigen stimulation. CDR3 sequence reads: CASSVEGRPRGATNEKLFF. In nucleotides, the CDR3 is TGTGCCAGCAGCGTAGAGGGCAGGCCGCGAGGTGCAACTAATGAAAAACTGTTTTTT.